The next 27 T cell receptor beta chains were all read from a single sample in a study of T cells in Graves' hyperthyroidism and ophthalmopathy. Researchers amplified the TCR beta CDR3 regions from RNA transcripts. First-round RT-PCR targeting the TCR CDR3 was performed with the HTBI primer set. TCRdb reprocessed the multiplex PCR reads via MiXCR and lists one record per CDR3 protein. The table includes 660,000 or so distinct CDR3 sequences, about 45% detected once. Sample: peripheral blood or thyroid tissue (not recorded which). The receptors shown here come from an adult man with Graves' disease, either hyperthyroidism or ophthalmopathy (not recorded which).

The chain uses TRBV25-1 and TRBJ1-2, with D tentatively TRBD1 (5 bases). The ends were cut back, 2 bases at V and 4 bases at J, with 14 bases in the middle. The CDR3 has 15 amino acids. Germline assignment: CDR1 MGHDK and CDR2 SYGVNS. CDR3 residues: CASSEEGRYSYGYTF. Written as DNA, the CDR3 is TGTGCCAGCAGTGAAGAGGGGAGATACAGCTATGGCTACACCTTC.

This clonotype was counted many times. This chain uses TRBV7-9 with TRBJ2-5, with 11 positions matching TRBD1. The CDR3 is 15 amino acids. Unmatched junction bases numbered 3, after V lost 5 bases and J lost 1 base. Germline lookup yields CDR1 SEHNR and CDR2 FQNEAQ (reference sequence). The CDR3 DNA reads as TGTGCCAGCAGCCACGGGACAGGGGGCCAAGAGACCCAGTACTTC. Residues: CASSHGTGGQETQYF.

This clonotype was recorded at least ten times. The chain recombines TRBV2 with TRBJ1-2; the match to TRBD1 covers 7 bases. The germline V gene has CDR1 SNHLY and CDR2 FYNNEI. The CDR3 has 14 amino acids. J was trimmed by 4 bases and V by 7 bases; bases with no gene match: 9. CDR3 DNA sequence: TGTGCCAGCATCGGAGGGGGCGCAGGCTATGGCTACACCTTC. Its protein product is CASIGGGAGYGYTF.

On this clonotype: A read error is possible here, since a much larger clone lies one base away. The chain uses TRBV6-5 and TRBJ2-7; D remains unclear. This CDR3 is built from 15 residues. The germline V gene encodes CDR1 MNHEY and CDR2 SVGAGI. Here the CDR3 DNA reads TGTGCCATCAGTTACAACGTTGCCAGTCCCTACGAGCAGTACTTC. Its protein product is CAISYNVASPYEQYF.

This clonotype was counted at least ten times. This chain joins TRBV7-9 and TRBJ1-4; the D is unclear. The V gene's germline CDR1 is SEHNR and CDR2 FQNEAQ (reference sequence). Trimming shortened V by 1 base and J by 3 bases, and 6 bases separated the two germline ends. This CDR3 comprises 14 residues. CDR3 amino acids: CASSLDQANEKLFF. The DNA of the CDR3 is TGTGCCAGCAGCTTAGACCAAGCTAATGAAAAACTGTTTTTT.

The chain is built from TRBV7-9 and TRBJ1-5; 7 bases align to TRBD1. The junction had 8 bases not matched to a gene; V was cut back by 3 bases and J by 6 bases. CDR3 length: 15 amino acids. Germline V gives CDR1 SEHNR, CDR2 FQNEAQ (reference sequence). CDR3 sequence reads: CASSLTGRGGQPQHF. The CDR3 DNA is TGTGCCAGCAGCTTGACAGGGAGAGGGGGTCAGCCCCAGCATTTT.

V is TRBV13 and J is TRBJ2-5, with D hard to call. The CDR3 contains 13 residues. Germline CDR1 and CDR2: PRHDT and FYEKMQ (reference sequence). The V end lost 2 bases, the J end lost 3 bases, and 7 bases lay between the germline ends. The CDR3 DNA follows: TGTGCCAGCAGCTTAAGTCAGAAAGAGACCCAGTACTTC. Its translation is CASSLSQKETQYF.

In the case of this clonotype: The final CDR3 position lacks the conserved phenylalanine or tryptophan, pointing to a likely read error. Because the CDR3's place on the DNA is in doubt, the DNA is left out and the CDR3 is given as listed by TCRdb. The rearrangement joins TRBV24-1 to TRBJ1-4; the table names TRBD1, a call not compared with the DNA. 12 amino acids form the CDR3, both terminal residues included. The germline V gene has CDR1 KGHDR and CDR2 SFDVKD. CDR3 sequence reads: CATSDAPGQGVQ.

The table lists this clonotype with many counts. The genes are TRBV2 and TRBJ1-6; D gene unclear. The CDR3 sequence is 14 residues long. Germline V gene data show CDR1 as SNHLY and CDR2 as FYNNEI. The V end lost 6 bases, the J end lost 7 bases, and 13 bases lay between the germline ends. CDR3 nucleotides: TGTGCCAGCAGGACCCCCACGAGGAATTCACCCCTCCACTTT. Its protein product is CASRTPTRNSPLHF.

The chain has TRBV20-1 and TRBJ2-7; possibly TRBD2 for D (5 bases). The CDR3 sequence is 13 residues long. Germline V gene lookup returns CDR1 DFQATT and CDR2 SNEGSKA (reference sequence). V lost 5 bases, J lost 6 bases, and 17 bases lay in between. CDR3 nucleotides: TGCAGTGCTTTCAGGACTTCTACCACCGAGCAGTACTTC. This gives the protein CSAFRTSTTEQYF.

This clonotype came up many times. The chain uses TRBV29-1 and TRBJ1-3; D remains ambiguous. CDR1 and CDR2 from the germline V gene are SQVTM and ANQGSEA. V dropped 4 bases and J dropped 2 bases, with 9 bases sitting between them. The CDR3 is 13 residues long. CDR3 in DNA: TGCAGCGTTGGAAAGGGCGCTGGAAACACCATATATTTT. This translates into CSVGKGAGNTIYF.

This clonotype was detected many times. V and J are TRBV7-6 and TRBJ2-5, with TRBD2 as a possible D gene (6 bases). Germline V gene data show CDR1 as SGHVS and CDR2 as FNYEAQ. There are 14 residues in the CDR3. The ends were cut back, 5 bases at V and 1 base at J, with 11 bases in the middle. The CDR3 sequence is CASSPGGAQETQYF. CDR3 DNA sequence: TGTGCCAGCAGCCCCGGAGGGGCCCAAGAGACCCAGTACTTC.

This sequence joins TRBV29-1 and TRBJ1-6; weak D call: TRBD1 (6 bases). Trimming stripped 4 bases from V and 9 bases from J, with 16 bases between. CDR1 is SQVTM and CDR2 is ANQGSEA in the germline V gene. The CDR3 loop spans 14 amino acids. CDR3 DNA sequence: TGCAGCGTTGTAGGGGCAGGGGTCGGTTCACCCCTCCACTTT. Its protein is CSVVGAGVGSPLHF.

A few counts support this clonotype. This rearrangement joins TRBV24-1 to TRBJ1-1; D remains ambiguous. Between the trimmed V and J ends, which lost 11 bases and 1 base, there was a span of 16 bases. The CDR3 is 14 amino acids. Germline loops: CDR1 KGHDR, CDR2 SFDVKD. DNA for the CDR3: TGTGCCAGCAGAGAAACGAATTCGAACACTGAAGCTTTCTTT. Amino acids: CASRETNSNTEAFF.

In DNA, the CDR3 is TGTGCCAGCAGCTTACCTCGGACAGGCGATTCGGGGGGCTACACCTTC. Protein product: CASSLPRTGDSGGYTF. The V call is TRBV11-2, the J call TRBJ1-2; TRBD1 aligns across 7 bases. Unmatched junction bases numbered 14, after V lost 2 bases and J lost 8 bases. The CDR3 is 16 amino acids. The germline gives CDR1 SGHAT, CDR2 FQNNGV.

In this sample, this clonotype turned up a few times. The J gene is TRBJ1-4, the V gene TRBV9, with TRBD1 matching over 11 bases. The CDR3 loop spans 17 amino acids. CDR1 is SGDLS and CDR2 is YYNGEE in the germline V gene. V gave up 6 bases and J gave up 0 bases; unmatched junction bases: 7. For the CDR3, the DNA is TGTGCCAGCACCGATCTGGGACAGGGGGCAACTAATGAAAAACTGTTTTTT. It specifies CASTDLGQGATNEKLFF.

The chain is built from TRBV29-1 and TRBJ2-7; no definite D call. V dropped 7 bases and J dropped 2 bases, with 15 bases sitting between them. There are 13 residues in the CDR3. CDR1 and CDR2 from the germline V gene are SQVTM and ANQGSEA. CDR3 residues: CSAAKGIPYEQYF. The CDR3 DNA reads as TGCAGCGCCGCAAAGGGTATCCCCTACGAGCAGTACTTC.

The CDR3 here is CAGGSGELFF. CDR3 in DNA: TGTGCAGGGGGCTCCGGGGAGCTGTTTTTT. The gene calls are TRBV6-5 and TRBJ2-2; 7 positions agree with TRBD1. The CDR3 runs 10 residues. The V gene's germline CDR1 is MNHEY and CDR2 SVGAGI.

The chain joins TRBV7-3 to TRBJ1-6; TRBD1 agrees at 12 bases. This CDR3 has 16 residues. V gave up 6 bases and J gave up 9 bases; unmatched junction bases: 9. Germline CDR1 and CDR2: SGHTA and FQGTGA. The CDR3 loop reads CASSPGTGGAGSPLHF. CDR3 nucleotides: TGTGCCAGCAGTCCCGGGACAGGGGGCGCCGGTTCACCCCTCCACTTT.

This clonotype was recorded many times. This chain uses TRBV29-1 with TRBJ1-1; D gene ambiguous. Germline V gene sequence: CDR1 SQVTM, CDR2 ANQGSEA. Trimming shortened V by 7 bases and J by 1 base, and 22 bases separated the two germline ends. CDR3 length: 16 amino acids. The CDR3 loop reads CSASPLVGPANTEAFF. CDR3 sequence (DNA): TGCAGCGCCTCACCCTTAGTCGGGCCAGCGAACACTGAAGCTTTCTTT.

A word on this clonotype: One end of the junction varies from germline; a read error may be responsible. The rearrangement joins TRBV19 to TRBJ2-2; weak D call: TRBD1 (6 bases). Germline loops: CDR1 LNHDA, CDR2 SQIVND (reference sequence). The CDR3 is 14 amino acids. CDR3 sequence (DNA): TGTGCCAGTAGTAAGGACAGCCTTACCGGGGAGCTGATTTTT. Encoded protein: CASSKDSLTGELIF.

Ten or more counts support this clonotype. This chain connects TRBV10-3 to TRBJ1-1; D ambiguous. Germline assignment: CDR1 ENHRY and CDR2 SYGVKD. V shed 2 bases and J shed 0 bases, with 10 bases lying between them. The CDR3 contains 15 residues. This CDR3 is CAISERTVMNTEAFF. The DNA of the CDR3 is TGTGCCATCAGTGAGAGGACGGTAATGAACACTGAAGCTTTCTTT.

This clonotype was recorded a few times. The CDR3 DNA reads TGCAGCGTTGCTCACGGGACAGGGGATTCACCCCTCCACTTT. Its translation: CSVAHGTGDSPLHF. The rearrangement links TRBV29-1 to TRBJ1-6; 10 bases map to TRBD1. Germline V lookup: CDR1 SQVTM, CDR2 ANQGSEA. The junction had 5 bases not matched to a gene; V was cut back by 4 bases and J by 8 bases. The CDR3 has 14 residues. The full variable domain, its missing parts supplied by reference TRBV29-1 and TRBJ1-6, is SAVISQKPSRDICQRGTSLTIQCQVDSQVTMMFWYRQQPGQSLTLIATANQGSEATYESGFVIDKFPISRPNLTFSTLTVSNMSPEDSSIYLCSVAHGTGDSPLHFGNGTRLTVT.

The chain is built from TRBV7-3 and TRBJ2-2, with a tentative D call TRBD1 (5 bases). The CDR3 runs 16 residues. Germline V CDR1 and CDR2: SGHTA, FQGTGA. The ends were cut back, 8 bases at V and 4 bases at J, with 20 bases in the middle. The CDR3 DNA reads TGTGCCAGCGGGCAGGGTGACGGGTATGGCACCGGGGAGCTGTTTTTT. Translation gives CASGQGDGYGTGELFF.

J is TRBJ2-5 and V is TRBV2; TRBD1 matches at 10 bases. Trimming removed 5 bases from V and 1 base from J; junction bases left unmatched: 7. This CDR3 spans 16 amino acids. Germline V gene lookup returns CDR1 SNHLY and CDR2 FYNNEI. Here the CDR3 reads CASSSGQGVTQETQYF. CDR3 in DNA: TGTGCCAGCAGTTCCGGACAGGGGGTAACCCAAGAGACCCAGTACTTC.

This rearrangement joins TRBV2 to TRBJ2-2, with D possibly matching TRBD2 (5 bases). Germline V lookup: CDR1 SNHLY, CDR2 FYNNEI. The CDR3 consists of 16 residues. The V end lost 6 bases, the J end lost 5 bases, and 19 bases lay between the germline ends. The CDR3 loop is CASSLAGETGTGELFF. The CDR3 bases are TGTGCCAGCAGCTTGGCCGGAGAGACGGGGACCGGGGAGCTGTTTTTT.

This clonotype was observed a few times. The V call is TRBV7-2, the J call TRBJ1-1; D uncertain. The V end lost 4 bases, the J end lost 9 bases, and 12 bases lay between the germline ends. Germline loops: CDR1 SGHTA, CDR2 FQGNSA. The CDR3 is 12 amino acids. The CDR3 sequence: CASSYLGTKAFF. The CDR3 nucleotides read TGTGCCAGCAGCTATTTAGGCACGAAAGCTTTCTTT.